The clone carrying this T cell receptor beta chain was seen repeatedly, ten times or more. One entry per CDR3 protein results from TCRdb running MiXCR on the RT-PCR reads. The table shows about 680,000 distinct CDR3 sequences, with 13% to 15% occurring only once. The CDR3 runs 15 residues. The germline CDR1 and CDR2 sequences are SGHNT and YYREEE (reference sequence). Germline trimming cut 5 bases from V and 2 bases from J; bases unmatched to any gene: 5. This sequence was found in a female donor in good health, serving as a healthy control. The V call is TRBV5-4, the J call TRBJ2-1, with 9 bases identical to TRBD2. Sequenced: memory CD4+ T cells from blood. CDR3 sequence: CASRSEREAYNEQFF. The CDR3 DNA follows: TGTGCCAGCAGGTCGGAGCGGGAGGCCTACAATGAGCAGTTCTTC.